This TCR beta chain stems from a study of cytomegalovirus exposure and HLA in healthy donors. Overall study results and limits: Earlier analysis found most TCR beta V segments productive about 90% or about 30% of the time. The authors later found most CMV-associated TCR beta chains appeared HLA-restricted. Donors were assumed by presence/absence analyses to have roughly uniform sequencing depth.

Primers included in the PCR were 60 Vbeta and 13 Jbeta primers. Assay: immunoSEQ multiplex PCR; the TCRdb copy retains only in-frame clones and omits some. The sample has about 170,000 clones, around 80% seen once. Points on this clone: The antigen is not known.

Input material: PBMCs. This TCR was sampled from a woman between 45 and 60 years old in good health and CMV-seropositive.

CDR3 protein: CASSPGIQGNQPQHF. The CDR3 nucleotides are TGTGCCAGCAGTCCCGGGATTCAAGGCAATCAGCCCCAGCATTTT. The chain recombines TRBV5-5 with TRBJ1-5; D is uncertain. Germline CDR1 reads SGHKS; CDR2 reads YYEKEE (reference sequence). The CDR3 is made up of 15 amino acids. V lost 5 bases, J lost 2 bases, and 14 bases lay in between.